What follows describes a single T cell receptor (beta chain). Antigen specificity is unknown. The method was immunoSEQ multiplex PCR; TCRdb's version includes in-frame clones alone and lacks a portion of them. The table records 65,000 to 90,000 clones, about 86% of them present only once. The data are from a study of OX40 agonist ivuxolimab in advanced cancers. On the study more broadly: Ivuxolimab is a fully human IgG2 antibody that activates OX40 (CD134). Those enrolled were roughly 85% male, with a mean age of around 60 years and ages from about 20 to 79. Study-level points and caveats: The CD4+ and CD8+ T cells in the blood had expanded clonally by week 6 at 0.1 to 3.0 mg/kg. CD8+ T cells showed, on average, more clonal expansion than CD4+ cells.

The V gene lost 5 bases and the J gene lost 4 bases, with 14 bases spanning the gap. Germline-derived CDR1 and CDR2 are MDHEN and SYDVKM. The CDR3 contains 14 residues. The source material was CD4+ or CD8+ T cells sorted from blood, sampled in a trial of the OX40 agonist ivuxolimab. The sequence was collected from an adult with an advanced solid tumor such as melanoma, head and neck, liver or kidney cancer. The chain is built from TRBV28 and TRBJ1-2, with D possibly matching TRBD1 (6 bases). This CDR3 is CASSIYRESYGYTF. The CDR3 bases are TGTGCCAGCAGTATATACAGGGAATCCTATGGCTACACCTTC.